The clone carrying this TCR beta chain came up a few times. Its antigen remains unknown. With V trimmed by 6 bases and J by 1 base, 5 bases remained unmatched. The germline V gene has CDR1 SEHNR and CDR2 FQNEAQ (reference sequence). The CDR3 has 14 amino acids. This record belongs to a study of T cell repertoires in cytomegalovirus infection. For the study at large: CMV epitopes, recently identified HLA-C-restricted and well-studied HLA-B-restricted, were used.

Using its own MiXCR run on the reads, TCRdb lists one record per CDR3 protein. The sample includes about 270,000 distinct CDR3 sequences, about 20% of them seen just once. General study findings and limits: Within the response measured ex vivo, HLA-C-restricted CMV-specific TCR beta clonotypes were dominant.

This chain joins TRBV7-9 and TRBJ2-5; 7 nucleotides match TRBD2. The source of this sequence is a human donor in good health (CMV status not recorded). Some clones in this sample may be carry-over from other donors' samples. The material sequenced was cultured PBMCs, taken from culture after CMV antigen stimulation. CDR3 sequence (DNA): TGTGCCAGCAGGCCTAGCGGATCCCAAGAGACCCAGTACTTC. It specifies CASRPSGSQETQYF.